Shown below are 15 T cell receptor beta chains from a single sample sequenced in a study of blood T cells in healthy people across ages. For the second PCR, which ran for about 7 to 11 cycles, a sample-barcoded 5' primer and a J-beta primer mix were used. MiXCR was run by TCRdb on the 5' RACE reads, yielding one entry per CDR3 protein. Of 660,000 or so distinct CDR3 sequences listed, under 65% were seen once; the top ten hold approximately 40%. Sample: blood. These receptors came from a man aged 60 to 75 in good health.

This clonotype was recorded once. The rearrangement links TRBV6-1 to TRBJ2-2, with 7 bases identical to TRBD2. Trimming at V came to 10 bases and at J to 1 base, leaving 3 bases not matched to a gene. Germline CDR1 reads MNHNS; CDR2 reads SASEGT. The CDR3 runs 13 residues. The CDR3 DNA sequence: TGTGCCACCAGGGAGGGGAACACCGGGGAGCTGTTTTTT. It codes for CATREGNTGELFF.

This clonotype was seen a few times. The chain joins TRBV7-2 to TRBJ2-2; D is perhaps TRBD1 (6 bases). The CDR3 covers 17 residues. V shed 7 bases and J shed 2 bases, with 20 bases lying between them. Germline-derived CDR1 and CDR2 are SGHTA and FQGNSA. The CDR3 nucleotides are TGTGCCAGCATCCCCCCGGGTACAGGGTCTAACACCGGGGAGCTGTTTTTT. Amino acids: CASIPPGTGSNTGELFF.

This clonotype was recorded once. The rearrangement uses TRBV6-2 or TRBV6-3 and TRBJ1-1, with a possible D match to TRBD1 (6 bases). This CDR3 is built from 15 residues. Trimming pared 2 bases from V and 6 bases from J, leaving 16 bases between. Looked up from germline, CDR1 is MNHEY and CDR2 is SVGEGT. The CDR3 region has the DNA TGTGCCAGCAGTTACACCACAGGGAGTCCCTCTGAAGCTTTCTTT. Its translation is CASSYTTGSPSEAFF.

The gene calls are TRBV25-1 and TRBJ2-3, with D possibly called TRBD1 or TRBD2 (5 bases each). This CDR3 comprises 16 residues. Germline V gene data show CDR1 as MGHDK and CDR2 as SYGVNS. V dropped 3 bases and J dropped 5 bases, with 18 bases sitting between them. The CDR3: CASSEIGTGSGDTQYF. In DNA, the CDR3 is TGTGCCAGCAGTGAGATTGGGACGGGGTCCGGAGATACGCAGTATTTT.

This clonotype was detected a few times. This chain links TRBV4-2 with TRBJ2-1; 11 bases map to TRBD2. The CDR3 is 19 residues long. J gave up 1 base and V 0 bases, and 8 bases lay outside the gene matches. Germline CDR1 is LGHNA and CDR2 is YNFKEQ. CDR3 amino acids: CASSQDLAGGSISYNEQFF. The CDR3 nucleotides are TGTGCCAGCAGCCAAGATCTAGCGGGGGGCTCTATATCCTACAATGAGCAGTTCTTC.

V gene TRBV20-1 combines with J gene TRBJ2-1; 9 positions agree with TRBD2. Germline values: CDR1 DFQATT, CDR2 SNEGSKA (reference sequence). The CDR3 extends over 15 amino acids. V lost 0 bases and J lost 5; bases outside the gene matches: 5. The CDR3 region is CSARERRGGNNEQFF. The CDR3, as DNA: TGCAGTGCTAGAGAACGGCGGGGGGGGAACAATGAGCAGTTCTTC.

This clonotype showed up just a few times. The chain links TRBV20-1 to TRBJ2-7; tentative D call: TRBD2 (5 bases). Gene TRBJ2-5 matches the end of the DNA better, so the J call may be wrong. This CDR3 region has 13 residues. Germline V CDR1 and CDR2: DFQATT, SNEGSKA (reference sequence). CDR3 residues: CSAMRAEKETQYF. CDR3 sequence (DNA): TGCAGTGCTATGCGGGCTGAGAAAGAGACCCAGTACTTC.

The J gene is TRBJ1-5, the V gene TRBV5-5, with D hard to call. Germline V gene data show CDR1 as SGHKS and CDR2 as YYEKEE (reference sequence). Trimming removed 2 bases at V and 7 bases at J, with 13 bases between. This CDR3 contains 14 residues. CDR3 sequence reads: CASSFGQSGQPQHF. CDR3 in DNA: TGTGCCAGCAGCTTTGGCCAGAGCGGGCAGCCCCAGCATTTT.

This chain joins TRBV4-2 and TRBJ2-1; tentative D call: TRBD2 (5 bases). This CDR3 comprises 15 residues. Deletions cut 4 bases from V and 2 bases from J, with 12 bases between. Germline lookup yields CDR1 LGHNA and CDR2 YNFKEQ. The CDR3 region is CASSPMTTTYNEQFF. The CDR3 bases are TGTGCCAGCAGCCCGATGACTACCACCTACAATGAGCAGTTCTTC.

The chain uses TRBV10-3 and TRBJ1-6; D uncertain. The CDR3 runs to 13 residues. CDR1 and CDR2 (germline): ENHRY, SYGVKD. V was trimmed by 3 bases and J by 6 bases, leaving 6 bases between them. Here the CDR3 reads CAISDRVNSPLHF. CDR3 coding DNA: TGTGCCATCAGTGACCGAGTTAATTCACCCCTCCACTTT.

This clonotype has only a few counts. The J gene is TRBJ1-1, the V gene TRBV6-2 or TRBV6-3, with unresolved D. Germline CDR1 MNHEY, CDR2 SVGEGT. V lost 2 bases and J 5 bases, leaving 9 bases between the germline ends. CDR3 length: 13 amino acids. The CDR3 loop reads CASSYNGGTEAFF. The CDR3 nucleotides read TGTGCCAGCAGTTACAATGGTGGGACTGAAGCTTTCTTT.

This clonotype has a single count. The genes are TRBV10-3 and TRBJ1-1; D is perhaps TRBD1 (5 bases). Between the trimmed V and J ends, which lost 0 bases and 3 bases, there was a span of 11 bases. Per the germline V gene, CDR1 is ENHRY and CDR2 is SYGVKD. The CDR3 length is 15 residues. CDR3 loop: CAISESGVGDTEAFF. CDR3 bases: TGTGCCATCAGTGAGTCGGGGGTTGGGGACACTGAAGCTTTCTTT.

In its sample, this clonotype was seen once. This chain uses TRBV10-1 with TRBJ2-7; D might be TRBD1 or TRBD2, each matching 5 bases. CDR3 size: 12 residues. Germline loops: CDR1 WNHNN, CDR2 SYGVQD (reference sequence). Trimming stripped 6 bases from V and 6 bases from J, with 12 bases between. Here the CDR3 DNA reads TGCGCCAGCAGGGGACCGCTAGGCGAGCAGTACTTC. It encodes CASRGPLGEQYF.

The CDR3 DNA reads as TGTGCCAGCAGCTTGCGACGGATGGAGCAAGAGACCCAGTACTTC. Translating it yields CASSLRRMEQETQYF. The V gene is TRBV5-6, the J gene TRBJ2-5; D uncertain. Germline CDR1 and CDR2: SGHDT and YYEEEE. This CDR3 contains 15 residues. Trimming removed 1 base from V and 2 bases from J, with 12 bases in between.

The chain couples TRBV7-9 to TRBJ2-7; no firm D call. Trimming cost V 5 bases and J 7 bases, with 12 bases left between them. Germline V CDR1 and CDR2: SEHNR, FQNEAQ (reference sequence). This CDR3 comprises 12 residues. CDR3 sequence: CASSPRVNEQYF. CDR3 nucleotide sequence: TGTGCCAGCAGCCCCCGGGTCAATGAGCAGTACTTC.